This T cell receptor beta chain is from a study of cytomegalovirus exposure and HLA in healthy donors. Vbeta (60) and Jbeta (13) primers were used in the PCR. TCRdb's table, derived via immunoSEQ multiplex PCR, lists solely in-frame clones and lacks some. The data show tens of thousands of clones, around 84% seen once. As to this clone: Its antigen remains unidentified.

The CDR3 contains 19 residues. Trimming took 3 bases from V and 3 from J; bases not matched to a gene: 22. CDR1 and CDR2 (germline): GTSNPN, SVGIG (reference sequence). Points from the study as a whole: Upon later analysis, HLA-associated TCR beta chains proved more clonally expanded than other, equally common chains. Presence/absence analyses treated sequencing depth as roughly uniform across donors. Most of the TCR beta V segments (in an earlier analysis) were productive either about 90% or about 30% of the time.

Source material: PBMCs. The TCR was taken from a male donor in good health and CMV-seronegative. The chain joins TRBV30 to TRBJ2-7, with 8 bases fitting TRBD1. CDR3 DNA: TGTGCCTGGAGGGGGTGGGCCGCAGGGGGCTCCCCCACATACTACGAGCAGTACTTC. It encodes CAWRGWAAGGSPTYYEQYF.